The rows below give T cell receptor beta chains drawn from one sample of a study of beta chain features in type 1 diabetes. The method was immunoSEQ multiplex PCR; TCRdb's version includes in-frame clones alone and lacks a portion of them. The sample has 810,000 or so clones; roughly 15% are singletons. Material: naive CD4+ T cells from blood. The source of these receptors is a woman under 30 in good health. Both conserved end residues are part of each CDR3. A D gene is named only where the DNA matches it firmly.

J gene,D gene,CDR3 length,V gene,CDR3 protein
TRBJ2-7,TRBD1,15,TRBV10-3,CAISRTGKGSYEQYF
TRBJ2-7,.,14,TRBV28,CASSPPWASYEQYF
TRBJ2-4,TRBD2,16,TRBV5-4,CASSQDLREGLNIQYF
TRBJ2-1,TRBD2,15,TRBV6-6,CASNYYSGRGHEQFF
TRBJ1-2,.,14,TRBV5-6,CASSLNPQNYGYTF
TRBJ2-1,TRBD2,17,TRBV5-1,CASAMLAGAPSYNEQFF
TRBJ1-2,.,15,TRBV18,CASSPLGAASGGYTF
TRBJ1-1,TRBD1,16,TRBV4-1,CASSSGQGPMNTEAFF
TRBJ2-2,TRBD2,14,TRBV10-1,CASSAGGWSGELFF
TRBJ2-1,.,12,TRBV19,CASSQGYNEQFF
TRBJ2-4,TRBD1,12,TRBV2,CASSRTGNIQYF
TRBJ1-2,.,16,TRBV6-5,CASSYFSPPGTSGYTF
TRBJ1-2,TRBD1,13,TRBV2,CASRGDRGKGYTF
TRBJ2-1,TRBD2,13,TRBV6-6,CASRASGNNEQFF
TRBJ2-1,TRBD1,15,TRBV19,CASSKTGVYVNEQFF
TRBJ1-2,.,15,TRBV4-1,CASSQPTSGRYGYTF
TRBJ2-5,TRBD1,15,TRBV5-4,CASSSVRDRAETQYF
TRBJ2-7,TRBD2,13,TRBV9,CASGLAGGGEQYF
TRBJ2-3,TRBD2,15,TRBV28,CASSLPGLGTDTQYF
TRBJ2-5,TRBD1,14,TRBV7-2,CASTPGGYQETQYF
TRBJ2-1,.,12,TRBV29-1,CSVEGLHNEQFF
TRBJ1-1,.,12,TRBV29-1,CSGRGRDTEAFF
TRBJ2-7,.,13,TRBV28,CASSKALLYEQYF
TRBJ2-2,.,16,TRBV18,CASSHRDPTNTGELFF